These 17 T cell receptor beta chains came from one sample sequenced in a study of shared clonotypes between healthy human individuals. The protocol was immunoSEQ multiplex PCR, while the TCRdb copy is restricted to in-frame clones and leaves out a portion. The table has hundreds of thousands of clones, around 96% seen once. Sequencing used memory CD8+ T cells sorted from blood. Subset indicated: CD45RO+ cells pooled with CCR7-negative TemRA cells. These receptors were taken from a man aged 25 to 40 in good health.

The CDR3 bases are TGTGCCAGTAGTATTCGGGGATACGAGCAGTACTTC. Amino acids: CASSIRGYEQYF. This chain connects TRBV19 to TRBJ2-7, with D maybe TRBD2 (5 bases). Trimming removed 3 bases from V and 4 bases from J, with 7 bases in between. The CDR3 contains 12 residues. The V gene's germline CDR1 is LNHDA and CDR2 SQIVND (reference sequence).

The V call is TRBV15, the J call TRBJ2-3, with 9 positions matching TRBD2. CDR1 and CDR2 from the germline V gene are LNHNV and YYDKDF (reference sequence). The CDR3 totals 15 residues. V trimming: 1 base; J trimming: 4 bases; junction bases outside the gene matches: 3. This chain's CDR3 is CATSRVGLASDTQYF. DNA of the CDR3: TGTGCCACCAGCAGAGTGGGACTAGCTTCAGATACGCAGTATTTT.

The chain's CDR3 is CASSPRGQGGETQYF. CDR3 sequence (DNA): TGTGCCAGCTCACCACGAGGACAGGGGGGAGAGACCCAGTACTTC. The V gene is TRBV18, the J gene TRBJ2-5, with TRBD1 matching over 10 bases. Germline assignment: CDR1 KGHSH and CDR2 LQKENI. V shed 1 base and J 4 bases; nucleotides not matched to a gene: 3. The CDR3 runs 15 residues.

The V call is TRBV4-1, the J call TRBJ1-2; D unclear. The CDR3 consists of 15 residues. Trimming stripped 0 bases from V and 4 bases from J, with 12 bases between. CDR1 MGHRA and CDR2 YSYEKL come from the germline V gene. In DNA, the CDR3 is TGCGCCAGCAGCCAAGATTTGATGGCAGGCTATGGCTACACCTTC. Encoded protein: CASSQDLMAGYGYTF.

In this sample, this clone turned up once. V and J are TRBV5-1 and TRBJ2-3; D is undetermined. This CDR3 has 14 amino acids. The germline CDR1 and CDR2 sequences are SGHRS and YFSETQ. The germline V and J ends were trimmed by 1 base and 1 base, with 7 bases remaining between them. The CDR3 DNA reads TGCGCCAGCAGCTTGACTTACGGCACAGATACGCAGTATTTT. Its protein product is CASSLTYGTDTQYF.

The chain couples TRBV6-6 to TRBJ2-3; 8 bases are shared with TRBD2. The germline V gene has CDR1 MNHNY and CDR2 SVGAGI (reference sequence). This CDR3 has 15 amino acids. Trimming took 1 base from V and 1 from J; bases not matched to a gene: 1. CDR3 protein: CASSYLLAGTDTQYF. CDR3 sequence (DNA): TGTGCCAGCAGTTACTTACTAGCGGGCACAGATACGCAGTATTTT.

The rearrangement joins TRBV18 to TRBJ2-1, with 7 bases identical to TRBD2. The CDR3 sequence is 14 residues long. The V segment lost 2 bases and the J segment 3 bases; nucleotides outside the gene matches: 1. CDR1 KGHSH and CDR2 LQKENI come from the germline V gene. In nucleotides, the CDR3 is TGTGCCAGCTCACCAGCGGGAGACTACAATGAGCAGTTCTTC. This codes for CASSPAGDYNEQFF. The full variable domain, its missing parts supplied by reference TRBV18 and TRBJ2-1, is NAGVMQNPRHLVRRRGQEARLRCSPMKGHSHVYWYRQLPEEGLKFMVYLQKENIIDESGMPKERFSAEFPKEGPSILRIQQVVRGDSAAYFCASSPAGDYNEQFFGPGTRLTVL.

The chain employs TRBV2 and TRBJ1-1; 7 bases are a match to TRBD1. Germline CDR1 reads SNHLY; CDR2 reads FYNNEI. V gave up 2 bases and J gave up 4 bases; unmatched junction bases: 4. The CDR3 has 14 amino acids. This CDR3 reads CASSEQGGSTEAFF. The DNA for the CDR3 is TGTGCCAGCAGTGAACAGGGGGGGAGCACTGAAGCTTTCTTT.

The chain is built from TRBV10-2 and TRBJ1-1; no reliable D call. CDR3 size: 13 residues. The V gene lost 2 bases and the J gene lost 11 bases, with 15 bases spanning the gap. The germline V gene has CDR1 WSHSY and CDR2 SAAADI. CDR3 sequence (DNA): TGCGCCAGCAGTGAGACCCCGCGGAGGGAGGCTTTCTTT. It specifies CASSETPRREAFF.

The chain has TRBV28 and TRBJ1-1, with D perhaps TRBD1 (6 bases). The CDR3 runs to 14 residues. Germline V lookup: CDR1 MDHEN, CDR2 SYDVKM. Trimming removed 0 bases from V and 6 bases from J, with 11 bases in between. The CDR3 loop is CASSLWGGGPEAFF. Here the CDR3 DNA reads TGTGCCAGCAGTTTATGGGGCGGGGGGCCTGAAGCTTTCTTT.

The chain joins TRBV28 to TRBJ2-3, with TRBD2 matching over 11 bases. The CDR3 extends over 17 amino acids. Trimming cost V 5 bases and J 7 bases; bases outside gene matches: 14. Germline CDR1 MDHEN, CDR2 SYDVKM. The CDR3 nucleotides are TGTGCCAGCAGTCCCGATAGAACTAGCGGGAGAAGATATACGCAGTATTTT. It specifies CASSPDRTSGRRYTQYF.

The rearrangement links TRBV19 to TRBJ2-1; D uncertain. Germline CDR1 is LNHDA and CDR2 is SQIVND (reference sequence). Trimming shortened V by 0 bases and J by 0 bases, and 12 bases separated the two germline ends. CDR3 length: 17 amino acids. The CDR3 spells CASSIDLAAGSYNEQFF. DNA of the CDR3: TGTGCCAGTAGTATAGATCTGGCGGCCGGCTCCTACAATGAGCAGTTCTTC. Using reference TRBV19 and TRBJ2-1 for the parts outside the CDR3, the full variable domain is DGGITQSPKYLFRKEGQNVTLSCEQNLNHDAMYWYRQDPGQGLRLIYYSQIVNDFQKGDIAEGYSVSREKKESFPLTVTSAQKNPTAFYLCASSIDLAAGSYNEQFFGPGTRLTVL.

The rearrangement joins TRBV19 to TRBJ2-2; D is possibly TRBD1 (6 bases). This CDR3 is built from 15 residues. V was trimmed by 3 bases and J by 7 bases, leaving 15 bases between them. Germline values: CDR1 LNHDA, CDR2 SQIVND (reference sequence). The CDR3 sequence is CASSIIRGLDGELFF. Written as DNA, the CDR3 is TGTGCCAGTAGTATTATCAGGGGTTTGGACGGGGAGCTGTTTTTT.

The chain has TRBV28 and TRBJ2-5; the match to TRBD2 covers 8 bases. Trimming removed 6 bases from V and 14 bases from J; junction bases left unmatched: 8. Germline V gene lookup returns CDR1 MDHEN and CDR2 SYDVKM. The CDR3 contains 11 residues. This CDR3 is CASSLSGVNYF. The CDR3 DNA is TGTGCCAGCAGCCTTAGCGGGGTCAATTACTTC. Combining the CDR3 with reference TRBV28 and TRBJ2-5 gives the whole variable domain DVKVTQSSRYLVKRTGEKVFLECVQDMDHENMFWYRQDPGLGLRLIYFSYDVKMKEKGDIPEGYSVSREKKERFSLILESASTNQTSMYLCASSLSGVNYFGPGTRLLVL.

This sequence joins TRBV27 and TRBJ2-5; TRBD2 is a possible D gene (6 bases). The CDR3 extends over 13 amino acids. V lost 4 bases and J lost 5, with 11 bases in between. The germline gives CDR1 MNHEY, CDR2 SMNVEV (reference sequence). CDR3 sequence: CASSYRGGETQYF. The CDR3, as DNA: TGTGCCAGCAGTTACCGGGGAGGCGAGACCCAGTACTTC.

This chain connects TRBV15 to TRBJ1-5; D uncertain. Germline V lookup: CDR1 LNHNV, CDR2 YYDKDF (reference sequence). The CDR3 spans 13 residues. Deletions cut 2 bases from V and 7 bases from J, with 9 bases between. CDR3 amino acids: CATSRYIGQPQHF. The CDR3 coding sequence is TGTGCCACCAGCAGATATATAGGGCAGCCCCAGCATTTT.

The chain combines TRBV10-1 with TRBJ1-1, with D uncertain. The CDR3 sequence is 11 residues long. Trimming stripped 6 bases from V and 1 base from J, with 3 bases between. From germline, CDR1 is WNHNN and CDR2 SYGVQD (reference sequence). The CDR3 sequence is CASRQNTEAFF. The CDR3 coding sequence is TGCGCCAGCAGACAGAACACTGAAGCTTTCTTT.